These 32 T cell receptor beta chains originate from one sample sequenced in a study of OX40 agonist ivuxolimab in advanced cancers. Libraries were made using the immunoSEQ multiplex PCR assay. In its TCRdb copy, this immuneACCESS table keeps in-frame sequences only and misses some clones. Where compared with another copy, unresolved V genes explain less than half of these, and the others have no known cause. For this sample the table gives about 98,000 clones, of which around nine tenths were detected only once. Over 0.65% of the sample is taken by the ten largest. The specimen was CD4+ or CD8+ T cells sorted from blood, collected in a trial of the OX40 agonist ivuxolimab. The receptors shown here come from an adult with an advanced solid tumor such as melanoma, head and neck, liver or kidney cancer.

V is TRBV5-1 and J is TRBJ2-1; 7 positions agree with TRBD2. Germline V gene lookup returns CDR1 SGHRS and CDR2 YFSETQ. V lost 1 base, J lost 3 bases, and 4 bases stayed unmatched. This CDR3 spans 15 amino acids. DNA for the CDR3: TGCGCCAGCAGCTTGCTAGCGGAAGACTACAATGAGCAGTTCTTC. Translation gives CASSLLAEDYNEQFF. Combining the CDR3 with reference TRBV5-1 and TRBJ2-1 gives the whole variable domain KAGVTQTPRYLIKTRGQQVTLSCSPISGHRSVSWYQQTPGQGLQFLFEYFSETQRNKGNFPGRFSGRQFSNSRSEMNVSTLELGDSALYLCASSLLAEDYNEQFFGPGTRLTVL.

The CDR3 here is CASSPSGQRKDDEQFF. The CDR3 DNA reads TGTGCCAGCAGCCCCTCGGGACAGAGGAAAGACGATGAGCAGTTCTTC. The rearrangement joins TRBV7-9 to TRBJ2-1; 7 positions match TRBD1. The CDR3 consists of 16 residues. With V trimmed by 5 bases and J by 8 bases, 15 bases remained unmatched. Germline CDR1 SEHNR, CDR2 FQNEAQ (reference sequence).

The genes are TRBV9 and TRBJ2-5; 9 bases line up with TRBD2. This CDR3 has 16 amino acids. V dropped 1 base and J dropped 5; count of bases not matched to a gene: 9. Germline V lookup: CDR1 SGDLS, CDR2 YYNGEE. CDR3 residues: CASSVSAGGPRETQYF. In nucleotides, the CDR3 is TGTGCCAGCAGCGTATCAGCGGGAGGCCCCCGGGAGACCCAGTACTTC.

The J gene is TRBJ2-1, the V gene TRBV10-3; 12 nucleotides align to TRBD2. CDR3 length: 15 amino acids. With 7 bases clipped from V and 5 bases from J, the junction kept 6 bases outside the gene matches. The germline V gene has CDR1 ENHRY and CDR2 SYGVKD. CDR3 nucleotide sequence: TGTGCCATCACCACCGGACTAGCGGGACACAATGAGCAGTTCTTC. This sequence encodes CAITTGLAGHNEQFF.

The chain is built from TRBV27 and TRBJ1-5; maybe TRBD1 (5 bases). V lost 9 bases, J lost 4 bases, and 13 bases lay in between. Germline V gene lookup returns CDR1 MNHEY and CDR2 SMNVEV (reference sequence). This CDR3 region has 13 residues. CDR3 sequence: CASIGHLNQPQHF. In DNA, the CDR3 is TGTGCCAGTATAGGACACCTGAATCAGCCCCAGCATTTT.

The CDR3 loop is CASGSPLTGNYGYTF. In nucleotides, the CDR3 is TGTGCTAGTGGTTCCCCCCTGACAGGGAACTATGGCTACACCTTC. This chain uses TRBV12-5 with TRBJ1-2; 7 bases agree with TRBD1. This CDR3 comprises 15 residues. V was clipped by 4 bases and J by 2 bases; unmatched bases: 7. The germline V gene encodes CDR1 LGHNT and CDR2 FRNRAP.

The gene calls are TRBV7-9 and TRBJ1-4; 10 bases line up with TRBD1. Germline loops: CDR1 SEHNR, CDR2 FQNEAQ (reference sequence). CDR3 size: 14 residues. V lost 5 bases to trimming and J lost 5 bases; unmatched junction nucleotides: 2. CDR3 coding DNA: TGTGCCAGCAGCGCGGGACAGGGGAATGAAAAACTGTTTTTT. Protein: CASSAGQGNEKLFF.

This clone was seen only a few times. The chain combines TRBV2 with TRBJ1-6; D perhaps matches TRBD1 (6 bases). The CDR3 length is 13 residues. Trimming pared 3 bases from V and 7 bases from J, leaving 7 bases between. The germline CDR1 and CDR2 sequences are SNHLY and FYNNEI. DNA of the CDR3: TGTGCCAGCAGTGATCAGGGGAATTCACCCCTCCACTTT. As protein: CASSDQGNSPLHF. Drawing the rest from reference TRBV2 and TRBJ1-6, the complete variable domain is EPEVTQTPSHQVTQMGQEVILRCVPISNHLYFYWYRQILGQKVEFLVSFYNNEISEKSEIFDDQFSVERPDGSNFTLKIRSTKLEDSAMYFCASSDQGNSPLHFGNGTRLTVT.

This chain connects TRBV29-1 to TRBJ1-2; 7 bases are shared with TRBD1. The J segment lost 4 bases and the V segment lost 7 bases, leaving 9 bases of the junction unmatched. Per the germline V gene, CDR1 is SQVTM and CDR2 is ANQGSEA. This CDR3 is built from 13 residues. In DNA, the CDR3 is TGCAGCGGATACACAGGGGCCGGCTATGGCTACACCTTC. It encodes CSGYTGAGYGYTF.

The chain links TRBV11-3 to TRBJ2-1; D gene uncertain. The CDR3 sequence is 12 residues long. Trimming took off 3 bases at V and 8 bases at J, with 8 bases between the two ends. Germline V CDR1 and CDR2: SGHNT, YENEEA. The CDR3 DNA sequence: TGTGCCAGCAGCTTTGATCGACATGAGCAGTTCTTC. Protein sequence: CASSFDRHEQFF.

This rearrangement joins TRBV20-1 to TRBJ2-7; D gene uncertain. This CDR3 is built from 10 residues. Trimming removed 6 bases at V and 2 bases at J, with 5 bases between. Germline V gene lookup returns CDR1 DFQATT and CDR2 SNEGSKA (reference sequence). As DNA, the CDR3 is TGCAGTGCGGCGACCTACGAGCAGTACGTC. It encodes CSAATYEQYV.

This chain joins TRBV7-2 and TRBJ2-3; weak D call: TRBD2 (5 bases). V lost 4 bases and J lost 1, with 12 bases in between. The CDR3 is 15 residues long. Germline V lookup: CDR1 SGHTA, CDR2 FQGNSA. The CDR3 DNA is TGTGCCAGCAGCTCCGAGGGAGCCCGCACAGATACGCAGTATTTT. This sequence encodes CASSSEGARTDTQYF.

This chain uses TRBV10-3 with TRBJ2-5, with D perhaps being TRBD1 or TRBD2 (5 bases each). The CDR3 is made up of 15 amino acids. Trimming stripped 2 bases from V and 5 bases from J, with 15 bases between. Germline V gene sequence: CDR1 ENHRY, CDR2 SYGVKD. Written as DNA, the CDR3 is TGTGCCATCAGTGAGGGTGCAGGGCCGGGGGAGACCCAGTACTTC. It specifies CAISEGAGPGETQYF.

This CDR3 reads CASRLGILDPDTQYF. The CDR3 bases are TGCGCCAGCAGGCTAGGGATTCTTGACCCAGATACGCAGTATTTT. V usage is TRBV23-1 and J usage is TRBJ2-3, with D hard to call. TRBV23-1 is treated as an ORF (open reading frame) with a function not yet certain. Trimming removed 6 bases at V and 4 bases at J, with 17 bases between. CDR3 size: 15 residues.

The chain joins TRBV28 to TRBJ1-1, with a weak D call TRBD1 (5 bases). The CDR3 sequence is 12 residues long. CDR1 MDHEN and CDR2 SYDVKM come from the germline V gene. Trimming cost V 3 bases and J 11 bases, with 13 bases left between them. CDR3 residues: CASSLNRGLAFF. CDR3 sequence (DNA): TGTGCCAGCAGTTTGAATCGGGGCCTGGCTTTCTTT.

V usage is TRBV5-1 and J usage is TRBJ2-1; 10 bases align to TRBD2. Germline CDR1 is SGHRS and CDR2 is YFSETQ. This CDR3 is built from 15 residues. V lost 4 bases to trimming and J lost 4 bases; unmatched junction nucleotides: 5. The CDR3 nucleotides are TGCGCCAGCAGCCCGAGCGGGAGGGGTTACAATGAGCAGTTCTTC. It is translated as CASSPSGRGYNEQFF.

The genes are TRBV28 and TRBJ2-7; D possibly corresponds to TRBD2 (5 bases). V was pared by 7 bases and J by 6 bases, with 16 bases between. CDR3 length: 13 amino acids. Germline values: CDR1 MDHEN, CDR2 SYDVKM. The CDR3 sequence is CASTTSPRGEQYF. CDR3 nucleotide sequence: TGTGCCAGCACCACAAGCCCCCGGGGCGAGCAGTACTTC.

The J gene is TRBJ1-1, the V gene TRBV30; D is undetermined. This CDR3 is built from 11 residues. The V gene's germline CDR1 is GTSNPN and CDR2 SVGIG (reference sequence). Trimming pared 8 bases from V and 3 bases from J, leaving 10 bases between. CDR3 sequence (DNA): TGTGCCCGAAAGAGGGACACTGAAGCTTTCTTT. This codes for CARKRDTEAFF.

To note about this clone: Mismatch with germline at one junction end may stem from a read error. V is TRBV6-6 and J is TRBJ2-3, with D perhaps given as TRBD1 or TRBD2 (5 bases each). Germline V CDR1 and CDR2: MNHNY, SVGAGI (reference sequence). The CDR3 consists of 12 residues. The CDR3 region is CGSGGDGDTQYF. The CDR3 nucleotides read TGCGGCAGTGGGGGAGATGGAGATACGCAGTATTTT.

This clone was seen a handful of times. This chain joins TRBV27 and TRBJ2-2; D perhaps matches TRBD2 (5 bases). The CDR3 is made up of 15 amino acids. V was clipped by 7 bases and J by 3 bases, with 15 bases between them. Germline V lookup: CDR1 MNHEY, CDR2 SMNVEV (reference sequence). CDR3 sequence (DNA): TGTGCCAGCATCCCGGCGGGCTCGTACACCGGGGAGCTGTTTTTT. Its translation: CASIPAGSYTGELFF.

On this clone itself: Other nucleotide sequences in the sample specify the same CDR3. V is TRBV19 and J is TRBJ2-3, with TRBD1 matching 7 bases. The germline gives CDR1 LNHDA, CDR2 SQIVND (reference sequence). V dropped 6 bases and J dropped 3; count of bases not matched to a gene: 6. CDR3 length equals 14 residues. CDR3 sequence: CASSQQGSTDTQYF. For the CDR3, the DNA is TGTGCCAGTAGCCAACAGGGGTCAACAGATACGCAGTATTTT.

This clone has just one count. The CDR3 sequence is CASSLVPGTGELFF. Here the CDR3 DNA reads TGTGCCAGCAGCTTAGTACCCGGGACCGGGGAGCTGTTTTTT. The chain employs TRBV7-8 and TRBJ2-2, with D uncertain. The CDR3 runs to 14 residues. V dropped 1 base and J dropped 5 bases, with 8 bases sitting between them. Germline-derived CDR1 and CDR2 are SGHVS and FQNEAQ.

The rearrangement links TRBV6-1 to TRBJ2-1; D might be TRBD1 or TRBD2, each matching 6 bases. This CDR3 region has 15 residues. The germline V gene encodes CDR1 MNHNS and CDR2 SASEGT. V lost 1 base, J lost 3 bases, and 10 bases lay in between. The CDR3 DNA reads as TGTGCCAGCAGTGAAGGTAGGGGGGACTACAATGAGCAGTTCTTC. Translating it yields CASSEGRGDYNEQFF.

The V call is TRBV5-8, the J call TRBJ2-5, with no clear D. V was trimmed by 0 bases and J by 1 base, leaving 7 bases between them. Germline V gives CDR1 SGHTS, CDR2 YDEGEE. This CDR3 is built from 14 residues. CDR3 DNA sequence: TGTGCCAGCAGCTTGGCCCAGCGCCAAGAGACCCAGTACTTC. As protein: CASSLAQRQETQYF.

The chain combines TRBV1 with TRBJ2-7; TRBD2, the table's D call, lacks a check against the DNA. TRBV1 is a pseudogene. CDR3 length: 13 residues. The CDR3 reads CTSSQEGLYEQYV. DNA of the CDR3: TGCACCAGCAGCCAAGAAGGACTGTACGAGCAGTACGTC.

The rearrangement joins TRBV5-1 to TRBJ2-2, with unresolved D. V gave up 0 bases and J gave up 0 bases, with 6 bases separating them. Germline CDR1 SGHRS, CDR2 YFSETQ. The CDR3 sequence is 15 residues long. The CDR3 region has the DNA TGCGCCAGCAGCTTGGGGGGATCGAACACCGGGGAGCTGTTTTTT. Translating it yields CASSLGGSNTGELFF.

This chain uses TRBV4-2 with TRBJ1-1; a weak D match, TRBD1 (6 bases). Trimming shortened V by 1 base and J by 1 base, and 10 bases separated the two germline ends. The CDR3 loop spans 15 amino acids. The germline CDR1 and CDR2 sequences are LGHNA and YNFKEQ. CDR3 DNA: TGTGCCAGCAGCCAAGCCGGGGGGCCGAACACTGAAGCTTTCTTT. It translates to CASSQAGGPNTEAFF.

The chain employs TRBV6-5 and TRBJ2-5, with 10 bases that match TRBD2. The CDR3 consists of 16 residues. The ends lost 0 bases at V and 7 bases at J; junction bases unmatched: 8. From germline, CDR1 is MNHEY and CDR2 SVGAGI. This chain's CDR3 is CASSYSLAGGLGTQYF. CDR3 nucleotides: TGTGCCAGCAGTTACTCCTTAGCGGGAGGTCTGGGGACCCAGTACTTC.

This clone has only one observation. The CDR3 sequence: CASSPVDGLQWGYSNQPQHF. DNA of the CDR3: TGCGCCAGCAGCCCCGTCGATGGACTTCAATGGGGGTATAGCAATCAGCCCCAGCATTTT. This chain connects TRBV4-1 to TRBJ1-5; tentatively, D is TRBD1 (5 bases). Looked up from germline, CDR1 is MGHRA and CDR2 is YSYEKL. The CDR3 covers 20 residues. With 4 bases removed from V and 0 bases from J, the gap between germline ends came to 25 bases.

The V call is TRBV30, the J call TRBJ1-1; 7 bases line up with TRBD1. In germline, CDR1 is GTSNPN, CDR2 SVGIG (reference sequence). The CDR3 extends over 18 amino acids. V lost 4 bases and J lost 0; bases outside the gene matches: 17. The CDR3 nucleotides are TGTGCCTGGATCGGCTTCGGGACAGAACTAGGAATGAACACTGAAGCTTTCTTT. Encoded protein: CAWIGFGTELGMNTEAFF.

This chain uses TRBV4-2 with TRBJ1-5; D remains unclear. V shed 1 base and J shed 4 bases, with 5 bases lying between them. The germline gives CDR1 LGHNA, CDR2 YNFKEQ. This CDR3 has 13 residues. CDR3 coding DNA: TGTGCCAGCAGCCAAGGGTGGAATCAGCCCCAGCATTTT. Translating it yields CASSQGWNQPQHF.

This clone has just a few counts. This chain connects TRBV5-4 to TRBJ1-2; no clear D gene. The ends were cut back, 6 bases at V and 0 bases at J, with 12 bases in the middle. CDR3 size: 14 residues. CDR1 is SGHNT and CDR2 is YYREEE in the germline V gene (reference sequence). In DNA, the CDR3 is TGTGCCAGCACCCCGCAGAGCTCTAACTATGGCTACACCTTC. Its protein is CASTPQSSNYGYTF.